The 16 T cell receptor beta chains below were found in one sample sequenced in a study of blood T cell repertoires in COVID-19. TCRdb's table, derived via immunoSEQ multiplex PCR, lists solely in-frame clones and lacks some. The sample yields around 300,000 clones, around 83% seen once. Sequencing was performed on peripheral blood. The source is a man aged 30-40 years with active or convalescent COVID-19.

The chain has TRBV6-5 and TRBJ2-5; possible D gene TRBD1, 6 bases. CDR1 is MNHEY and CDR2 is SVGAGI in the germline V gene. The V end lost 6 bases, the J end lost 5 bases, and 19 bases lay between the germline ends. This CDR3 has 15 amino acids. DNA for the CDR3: TGTGCCAGCAGCCGGGGTAGGGGGTTTGGTGAGACCCAGTACTTC. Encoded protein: CASSRGRGFGETQYF.

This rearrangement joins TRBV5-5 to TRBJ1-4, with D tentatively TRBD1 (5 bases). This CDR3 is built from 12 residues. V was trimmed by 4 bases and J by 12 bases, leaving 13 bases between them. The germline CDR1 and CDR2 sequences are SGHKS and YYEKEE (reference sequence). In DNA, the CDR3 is TGTGCCAGCAGCCCCGTAGGAGGGGAACTGTTTTTT. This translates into CASSPVGGELFF.

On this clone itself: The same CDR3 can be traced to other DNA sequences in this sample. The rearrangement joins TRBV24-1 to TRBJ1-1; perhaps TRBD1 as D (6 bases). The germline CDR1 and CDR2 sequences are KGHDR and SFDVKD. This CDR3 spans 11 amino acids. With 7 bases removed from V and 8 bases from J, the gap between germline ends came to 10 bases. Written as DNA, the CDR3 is TGTGCCACCAGAAGCAGGGGCGAAGCTTTCTTT. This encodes CATRSRGEAFF.

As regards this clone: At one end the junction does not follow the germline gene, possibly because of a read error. CDR3: CARSRDGGRAYNSPLHF. CDR3 DNA: TGTGCCCGCAGCCGCGACGGGGGGAGAGCCTATAATTCACCCCTCCACTTT. V is TRBV14 and J is TRBJ1-6, with TRBD1 as a possible D gene (5 bases). Germline assignment: CDR1 SGHDN and CDR2 FVKESK. The CDR3 loop spans 17 amino acids. Looking up the rest from reference TRBV14 and TRBJ1-6 gives the full variable domain: EAGVTQFPSHSVIEKGQTVTLRCDPISGHDNLYWYRRVMGKEIKFLLHFVKESKQDESGMPNNRFLAERTGGTYSTLKVQPAELEDSGVYFCARSRDGGRAYNSPLHFGNGTRLTVT.

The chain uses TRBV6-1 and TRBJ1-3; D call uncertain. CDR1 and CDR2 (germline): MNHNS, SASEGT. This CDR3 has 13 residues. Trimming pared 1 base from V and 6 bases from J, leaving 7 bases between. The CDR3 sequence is CASSEEVANTIYF. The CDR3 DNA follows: TGTGCCAGCAGTGAAGAAGTGGCAAACACCATATATTTT.

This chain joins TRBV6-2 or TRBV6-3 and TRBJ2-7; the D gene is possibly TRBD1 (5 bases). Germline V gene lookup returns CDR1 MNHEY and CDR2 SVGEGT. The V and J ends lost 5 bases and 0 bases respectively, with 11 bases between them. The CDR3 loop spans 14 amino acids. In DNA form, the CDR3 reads TGTGCCAGCAGTACCGACAGAAGCTCCTACGAGCAGTACTTC. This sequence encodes CASSTDRSSYEQYF.

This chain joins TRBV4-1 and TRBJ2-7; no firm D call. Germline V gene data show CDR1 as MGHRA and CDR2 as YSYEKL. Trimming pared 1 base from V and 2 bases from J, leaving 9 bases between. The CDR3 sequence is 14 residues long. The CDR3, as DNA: TGCGCCAGCAGCCAAGCCCCGTTTGCCTACGAGCAGTACTTC. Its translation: CASSQAPFAYEQYF.

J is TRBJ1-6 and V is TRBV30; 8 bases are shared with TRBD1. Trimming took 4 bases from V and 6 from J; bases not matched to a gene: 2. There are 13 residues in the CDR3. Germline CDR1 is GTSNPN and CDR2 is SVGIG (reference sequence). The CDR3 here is CAWMGQVNSPLHF. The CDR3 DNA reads TGTGCCTGGATGGGACAGGTTAATTCACCCCTCCACTTT. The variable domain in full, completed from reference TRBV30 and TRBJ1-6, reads SQTIHQWPATLVQPVGSPLSLECTVEGTSNPNLYWYRQAAGRGLQLLFYSVGIGQISSEVPQNLSASRPQDRQFILSSKKLLLSDSGFYLCAWMGQVNSPLHFGNGTRLTVT.

The CDR3 reads CATSGSRAGSSYEQYF. Written as DNA, the CDR3 is TGTGCCACCAGTGGGAGTAGAGCGGGAAGCTCCTACGAGCAGTACTTC. The gene calls are TRBV24-1 and TRBJ2-7; 7 bases align to TRBD2. Germline CDR1 KGHDR, CDR2 SFDVKD. V trimming: 5 bases; J trimming: 0 bases; junction bases outside the gene matches: 9. There are 16 residues in the CDR3.

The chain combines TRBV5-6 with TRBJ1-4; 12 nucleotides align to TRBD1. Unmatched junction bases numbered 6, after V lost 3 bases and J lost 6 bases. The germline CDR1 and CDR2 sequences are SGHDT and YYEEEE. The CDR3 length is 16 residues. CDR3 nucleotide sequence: TGTGCCAGCAGCTGGGACAGGGGGCTTGTTGATGAAAAACTGTTTTTT. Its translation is CASSWDRGLVDEKLFF.

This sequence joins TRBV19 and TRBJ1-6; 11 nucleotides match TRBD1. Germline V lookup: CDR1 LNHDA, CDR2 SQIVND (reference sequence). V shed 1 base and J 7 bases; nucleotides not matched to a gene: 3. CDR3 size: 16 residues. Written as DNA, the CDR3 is TGTGCCAGTAGTATAGCCGGGACAGGGGGAAATTCACCCCTCCACTTT. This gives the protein CASSIAGTGGNSPLHF.

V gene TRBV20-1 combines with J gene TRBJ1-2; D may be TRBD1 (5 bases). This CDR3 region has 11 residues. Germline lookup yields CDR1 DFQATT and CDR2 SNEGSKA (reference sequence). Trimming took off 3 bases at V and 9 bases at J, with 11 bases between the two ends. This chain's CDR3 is CSASKGESYTF. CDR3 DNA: TGCAGTGCTAGTAAAGGGGAAAGCTACACCTTC.

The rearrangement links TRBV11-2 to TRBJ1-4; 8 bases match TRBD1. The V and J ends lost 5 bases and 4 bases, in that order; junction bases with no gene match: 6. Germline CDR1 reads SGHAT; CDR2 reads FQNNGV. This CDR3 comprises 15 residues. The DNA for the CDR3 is TGTGCCAGCAGCCCCCCACAGGGGGGTAATGAAAAACTGTTTTTT. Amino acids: CASSPPQGGNEKLFF.

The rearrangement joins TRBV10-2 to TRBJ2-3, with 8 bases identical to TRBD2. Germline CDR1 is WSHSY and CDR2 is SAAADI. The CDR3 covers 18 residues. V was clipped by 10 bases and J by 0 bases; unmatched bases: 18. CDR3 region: CATFVGTRSRMSTDTQYF. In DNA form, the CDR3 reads TGCGCCACCTTCGTGGGGACTAGGAGCCGGATGAGCACAGATACGCAGTATTTT.

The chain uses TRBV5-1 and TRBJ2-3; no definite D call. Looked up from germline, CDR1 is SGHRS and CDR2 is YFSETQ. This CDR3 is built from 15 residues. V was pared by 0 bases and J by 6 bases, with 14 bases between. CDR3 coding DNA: TGCGCCAGCAGCTTGGCCGTGCCACCCGCGGATACGCAGTATTTT. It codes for CASSLAVPPADTQYF.

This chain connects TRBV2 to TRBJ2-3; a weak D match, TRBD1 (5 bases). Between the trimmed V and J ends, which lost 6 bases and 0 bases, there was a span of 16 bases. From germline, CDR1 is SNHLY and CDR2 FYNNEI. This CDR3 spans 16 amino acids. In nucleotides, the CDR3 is TGTGCCAGCAGATCCCCCCGGACACCTAGCACAGATACGCAGTATTTT. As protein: CASRSPRTPSTDTQYF.